A selection of T cell receptor beta chains follows, all from one sample in a study of CD8+CD57+ T cells in acquired aplastic anemia. One entry per CDR3 protein results from TCRdb running MiXCR on the reads. The sample carries roughly 170,000 distinct CDR3 sequences, around 50% recorded once. The sequencing sample was made of sorted CD4+, CD8+, or CD8+CD57+ T cells (not recorded which) from PBMCs. The receptors stem from a human donor with aplastic anemia. Both conserved end residues are part of each CDR3. The order of the fields is clone size, V gene, CDR3 protein. Some rows have no size entry. The others give once, few or many, or a class for an expanded clone.

clone size: many; V gene: TRBV7-9; CDR3 protein: CASTFGTGKTGELFF
clone size: .; V gene: TRBV11-2; CDR3 protein: CASSLGTSRDGYTF
clone size: many; V gene: TRBV5-1; CDR3 protein: CASSFSPGNTEAFF
clone size: few; V gene: TRBV7-9; CDR3 protein: CASSSFGDTQYF
clone size: .; V gene: TRBV19; CDR3 protein: CASSMGQNSGNTIYF
clone size: .; V gene: TRBV2; CDR3 protein: CASRGTGNQPQHF
clone size: .; V gene: TRBV15; CDR3 protein: CATSRGDRDGYTF
clone size: .; V gene: TRBV7-3; CDR3 protein: CASSLAGTGHNEQFF
clone size: .; V gene: TRBV5-1; CDR3 protein: CASSLQAFYEQYF
clone size: .; V gene: TRBV10-2; CDR3 protein: CASTGRRISYEQYF